These 14 T cell receptor beta chains were sequenced from one sample in a study of beta chain features in type 1 diabetes. Investigators reverse transcribed all isolated RNA, so they sequenced expressed TCRB transcripts. TCRdb's copy holds only in-frame clones and misses some; the assay was immunoSEQ multiplex PCR. The sample lists 350,000 to 450,000 clones; about 15% were seen once. The sample was naive CD4+ T cells from blood. These receptors originate from a man younger than 40 in good health.

This clone was seen a few times. This rearrangement joins TRBV5-6 to TRBJ2-5, with 7 positions matching TRBD1. The CDR3 extends over 16 amino acids. Per the germline V gene, CDR1 is SGHDT and CDR2 is YYEEEE. The ends lost 0 bases at V and 5 bases at J; junction bases unmatched: 10. Here the CDR3 reads CASSLVGGEVWETQYF. For the CDR3, the DNA is TGTGCCAGCAGCTTGGTAGGGGGCGAGGTTTGGGAGACCCAGTACTTC.

This chain connects TRBV7-9 to TRBJ1-1; 8 bases map to TRBD1. The V gene's germline CDR1 is SEHNR and CDR2 FQNEAQ (reference sequence). J was trimmed by 4 bases and V by 5 bases; bases with no gene match: 9. The CDR3 consists of 15 residues. The CDR3 sequence: CASSPTTGASTEAFF. CDR3 in DNA: TGTGCCAGCAGCCCGACGACAGGGGCGAGCACTGAAGCTTTCTTT. The variable domain in full, with the rest retrieved from reference TRBV7-9 and TRBJ1-1, is DTGVSQNPRHKITKRGQNVTFRCDPISEHNRLYWYRQTLGQGPEFLTYFQNEAQLEKSRLLSDRFSAERPKGSFSTLEIQRTEQGDSAMYLCASSPTTGASTEAFFGQGTRLTVV.

The chain couples TRBV2 to TRBJ2-7, with 9 positions matching TRBD1. This CDR3 is 17 amino acids long. Unmatched junction bases numbered 15, after V lost 7 bases and J lost 2 bases. Germline V gene lookup returns CDR1 SNHLY and CDR2 FYNNEI. In DNA form, the CDR3 reads TGTGCCAGCAAGCGAACAGGGGGCGGCACGATTACCTACGAGCAGTACTTC. This codes for CASKRTGGGTITYEQYF.

The chain links TRBV29-1 to TRBJ2-3; D is perhaps TRBD2 (5 bases). Germline V lookup: CDR1 SQVTM, CDR2 ANQGSEA. Trimming left V 5 bases short and J 1 base short, with 13 bases between. CDR3 size: 14 residues. CDR3 sequence reads: CSVLRGVGTDTQYF. The CDR3 region has the DNA TGCAGCGTTCTTCGGGGTGTGGGCACAGATACGCAGTATTTT.

This clone was detected a few times. Other DNA sequences in the same sample also yield this CDR3. The rearrangement links TRBV2 to TRBJ2-5; D unresolved. Trimming took off 2 bases at V and 4 bases at J, with 2 bases between the two ends. This CDR3 region has 11 residues. Germline V lookup: CDR1 SNHLY, CDR2 FYNNEI. In nucleotides, the CDR3 is TGTGCCAGCAGTGAAAGAGAGACCCAGTACTTC. Its protein product is CASSERETQYF.

This clone was detected a few times. The chain has TRBV29-1 and TRBJ2-2; D is unresolved. Germline CDR1 reads SQVTM; CDR2 reads ANQGSEA. This CDR3 is built from 14 residues. Trimming shortened V by 7 bases and J by 4 bases, and 16 bases separated the two germline ends. DNA for the CDR3: TGCAGCGCCGAAGGAACACGTAGCACCGGGGAGCTGTTTTTT. This translates into CSAEGTRSTGELFF.

V and J are TRBV7-2 and TRBJ1-1; 9 bases fit TRBD1. V shed 5 bases, J shed 7 bases, and the junction held 8 bases outside the gene matches. Germline V gives CDR1 SGHTA, CDR2 FQGNSA. The CDR3 length is 14 residues. Here the CDR3 DNA reads TGTGCCAGCAGCCCCTACAGGGGGCGGGGTGAAGCTTTCTTT. Its translation is CASSPYRGRGEAFF.

This chain's CDR3 is CAWREGHYNEKLFF. The CDR3 nucleotides are TGTGCCTGGAGGGAGGGACACTATAATGAAAAACTGTTTTTT. This sequence joins TRBV30 and TRBJ1-4; tentative D call: TRBD1 (6 bases). The CDR3 loop spans 14 amino acids. The V and J ends lost 3 bases and 4 bases respectively, with 12 bases between them. CDR1 GTSNPN and CDR2 SVGIG come from the germline V gene (reference sequence).

This clone was counted only a few times. This sequence joins TRBV6-6 and TRBJ1-2; D perhaps matches TRBD1 (6 bases). Germline V lookup: CDR1 MNHNY, CDR2 SVGAGI (reference sequence). The CDR3 length is 14 residues. Trimming removed 5 bases from V and 7 bases from J, with 17 bases in between. The CDR3 reads CASSPEGVWRGYTF. The CDR3 nucleotides are TGTGCCAGCAGTCCAGAGGGGGTTTGGCGTGGCTACACCTTC.

The V gene is TRBV6-5, the J gene TRBJ1-2; D remains ambiguous. There are 15 residues in the CDR3. Germline V gene lookup returns CDR1 MNHEY and CDR2 SVGAGI. V was shortened by 5 bases and J by 0 bases, with 13 bases between the two germline ends. Written as DNA, the CDR3 is TGTGCCAGCAGTCGGGAGAGCTTCTCTAACTATGGCTACACCTTC. This encodes CASSRESFSNYGYTF.

V gene TRBV7-9 combines with J gene TRBJ1-1; tentatively, D is TRBD1 (6 bases). The CDR3 spans 14 residues. The germline V and J ends were trimmed by 8 bases and 6 bases, with 19 bases remaining between them. Germline CDR1 is SEHNR and CDR2 is FQNEAQ (reference sequence). The CDR3 sequence is CASSRQNRDPEAFF. DNA for the CDR3: TGTGCCAGCTCCAGACAAAACAGGGACCCTGAAGCTTTCTTT.

Only a few counts were recorded for this clone. The chain carries TRBV7-6 and TRBJ2-1; D assignment may be TRBD1 or TRBD2 (5 bases each). CDR1 and CDR2 (germline): SGHVS, FNYEAQ. V lost 5 bases, J lost 6 bases, and 17 bases lay in between. The CDR3 consists of 15 residues. In DNA form, the CDR3 reads TGTGCCAGCAGCGGGGGTATCGGTAGTTTCAATGAGCAGTTCTTC. It yields the protein CASSGGIGSFNEQFF.

CDR3 loop: CASSELQGRYGYTF. The CDR3 DNA is TGTGCCAGCAGCGAACTACAGGGGCGGTATGGCTACACCTTC. The rearrangement joins TRBV5-4 to TRBJ1-2; 7 bases align to TRBD1. CDR3 length equals 14 residues. Germline values: CDR1 SGHNT, CDR2 YYREEE (reference sequence). V trimming: 4 bases; J trimming: 5 bases; junction bases outside the gene matches: 8.

The V gene is TRBV7-2, the J gene TRBJ2-1, with 7 bases aligning to TRBD2. Per germline, CDR1 SGHTA and CDR2 FQGNSA. The V segment lost 5 bases and the J segment 2 bases; nucleotides outside the gene matches: 9. CDR3 length equals 16 residues. CDR3 nucleotides: TGTGCCAGCAGCCTTGCAGCGGGGATGGCCTACAATGAGCAGTTCTTC. Translated: CASSLAAGMAYNEQFF.